These T cell receptor beta chains were read from a single sample in a study of blood T cell repertoires in COVID-19. TCRdb's copy holds only in-frame clones and misses some; the assay was immunoSEQ multiplex PCR. Of around 140,000 clones listed, over 85% are singletons. Material: peripheral blood. The source of these receptors is a human donor in a cohort sampled during active COVID-19. Each CDR3 is given without its conserved first and last residue. The order of the fields is V gene, J gene, CDR3 protein.

v_gene: TRBV5-1; j_gene: TRBJ1-1; CDR3aa: ASSWGPGGTEAF
v_gene: TRBV2; j_gene: TRBJ2-1; CDR3aa: ASRETGLAGGNEQF
v_gene: TRBV28; j_gene: TRBJ2-2; CDR3aa: ATFLDRAPGELF
v_gene: TRBV18; j_gene: TRBJ1-2; CDR3aa: ASSPGQGSVYGYT
v_gene: TRBV3-1/TRBV3-2; j_gene: TRBJ2-3; CDR3aa: ASSLTYDLAGEPTDTQY
v_gene: TRBV12-5; j_gene: TRBJ1-1; CDR3aa: ASGLATGPGDTEAF
v_gene: TRBV7-2; j_gene: TRBJ1-4; CDR3aa: ASSSVGRVPNEKLF
v_gene: TRBV21-1; j_gene: TRBJ1-6; CDR3aa: ASSKVRDYNSPLH
v_gene: TRBV27; j_gene: TRBJ2-1; CDR3aa: ASSFGTGETYNEQF
v_gene: TRBV7-2; j_gene: TRBJ2-6; CDR3aa: ASSPSLGVGANVLT
v_gene: TRBV4-2; j_gene: TRBJ1-6; CDR3aa: ASSQDGQGGFSPLH
v_gene: TRBV7-9; j_gene: TRBJ2-1; CDR3aa: ASRPKDRGSGNEQF
v_gene: TRBV24-1; j_gene: TRBJ2-1; CDR3aa: ATSDSVGRQTYNEQF
v_gene: TRBV11-2; j_gene: TRBJ2-3; CDR3aa: ASSLAGHYLTDTQY
v_gene: TRBV10-3; j_gene: TRBJ1-1; CDR3aa: AISTETGRSTEAF
v_gene: TRBV5-1; j_gene: TRBJ1-3; CDR3aa: ASRQDSSGNTIY
v_gene: TRBV5-1; j_gene: TRBJ2-1; CDR3aa: ASRPPGTHSYNEQF
v_gene: TRBV6-4; j_gene: TRBJ2-2; CDR3aa: ASRKTGGSDGELF
v_gene: TRBV15; j_gene: TRBJ2-7; CDR3aa: ATSRGQGAPEQY
v_gene: TRBV19; j_gene: TRBJ2-1; CDR3aa: ASSIQGSSYNEQF
v_gene: TRBV9; j_gene: TRBJ2-7; CDR3aa: ASSVEEGGSPYEQY
v_gene: TRBV2; j_gene: TRBJ2-7; CDR3aa: ASGRDRGYEQY
v_gene: TRBV18; j_gene: TRBJ1-2; CDR3aa: ASSSGLANYGYT